This T cell receptor (beta chain) was identified in a study of blood T cell repertoires in COVID-19. Study as a whole: Samples taken during acute and convalescent COVID-19 were collected in the United States, Italy and Spain. T cells, B-cell-depleted T cells, or PBMCs provided the cDNA or gDNA that served as material.

Germline V CDR1 and CDR2: SEHNR, FQNEAQ (reference sequence). Trimming stripped 0 bases from V and 4 bases from J, with 13 bases between. The CDR3 is 16 residues long. Two consecutive negative NP/OP PCR tests, clearance, or resolved symptoms defined Cohort 3 recovery. Authors' analysis steps: The authors estimated nucleated cell counts from reference gene primer amplification. TCRdb keeps only in-frame clones here, not all; method: immunoSEQ multiplex PCR. V, J and clone size derive from that table, while D and trimming were established from the DNA sequence. The data show hundreds of thousands of clones, with about nine tenths seen just once and over 1.5% held by the top ten.

Sequences were obtained from PBMCs or T cells enriched from blood (not recorded which). This clonotype originated in a man aged 35 to 55 who had recovered from COVID-19. The chain uses TRBV7-9 and TRBJ2-1; TRBD2 might be the D (5 bases). CDR3 sequence: CASSLAGAHYYNEQFF. The CDR3 coding sequence is TGTGCCAGCAGCTTAGCGGGAGCGCACTATTACAATGAGCAGTTCTTC.